These T cell receptor beta chains were read from a single sample in a study of shared T cell receptors in the human thymus. Generated by immunoSEQ multiplex PCR, the TCRdb table keeps only in-frame clones and is missing some. The table records some 700,000 clones, approximately 87% of them present only once. The sample was also linked to a second study, of human thymus T cells.

The sample was thymocytes. These receptor sequences come from a boy less than two years old with a congenital heart defect. Both conserved end residues are part of each CDR3. A D gene is named only where the DNA matches it firmly. A row's size may be missing; if present it is once, few, many or a size class.

j_gene | abundance | d_gene | v_gene | len | CDR3nt | CDR3aa
TRBJ2-2 | - | - | TRBV10-1 | 15 | TGCGCCAGCAGTGAGCGACTCCAGAACACCGGGGAGCTGTTTTTT | CASSERLQNTGELFF
TRBJ1-2 | once | TRBD1 | TRBV4-2 | 14 | TGTGCCAGCAGCCATACGGACAGGGGCTATGGCTACACCTTC | CASSHTDRGYGYTF
TRBJ2-7 | - | - | TRBV11-3 | 12 | TGTGCCAGCAGCGCGACAGACTACGAGCAGTACTTC | CASSATDYEQYF
TRBJ2-5 | - | - | TRBV11-2 | 13 | TGTGCCAGCCTAGGAGGGAACGGAGAGACCCAGTACTTC | CASLGGNGETQYF
TRBJ2-1 | - | - | TRBV4-3 | 17 | TGCGCCAGCAGCCAAGAAACAGGCCTCAGCTCCTACAATGAGCAGTTCTTC | CASSQETGLSSYNEQFF
TRBJ1-4 | few | - | TRBV15 | 18 | TGTGCCACCAGCAGAGATGGGAGAGGATATGCAACTAATGAAAAACTGTTTTTT | CATSRDGRGYATNEKLFF
TRBJ1-5 | once | - | TRBV4-3 | 15 | TGCGCCAGCAGCCAAGATCTACAGGGAGATCAGCCCCAGCATTTT | CASSQDLQGDQPQHF
TRBJ2-7 | - | - | TRBV14 | 19 | TGTGCCAGCAGCCAAGAGGGTACGCTAGGAGGGTGGAAGGGCTACGAGCAGTACTTC | CASSQEGTLGGWKGYEQYF
TRBJ2-3 | - | - | TRBV6-6 | 15 | TGTGCCAGCAGTGTGGCGGGAACTAGCACAGATACGCAGTATTTT | CASSVAGTSTDTQYF
TRBJ2-5 | - | - | TRBV2 | 12 | TGTGCCAGCAGGCGAGCTCAAGAGACCCAGTACTTC | CASRRAQETQYF
TRBJ1-1 | - | - | TRBV18 | 14 | TGTGCCAGCTCACCTGTCTCGGTTATCACTGAAGCTTTCTTT | CASSPVSVITEAFF
TRBJ2-5 | - | TRBD1 | TRBV30 | 13 | TGTGCCTGGAGACAGGGGTACCAAGAGACCCAGTACTTC | CAWRQGYQETQYF
TRBJ2-5 | once | TRBD2 | TRBV5-8 | 17 | TGTGCCAGCCCTGGGCGGGACTACGTCGGGGGAGAAGAGACCCAGTACTTC | CASPGRDYVGGEETQYF
TRBJ2-7 | - | - | TRBV11-2 | 14 | TGTGCCAGCAGCTTACCCGCAGGGACAAACGAGCAGTACTTC | CASSLPAGTNEQYF
TRBJ1-1 | few | - | TRBV2 | 17 | TGTGCCAGCAGTGAGGAGGGAATACTACATATGAACACTGAAGCTTTCTTT | CASSEEGILHMNTEAFF
TRBJ1-3 | once | TRBD1 | TRBV7-2 | 14 | TGTGCCAGCAGCCTACAGGGGGCGGGAAACACCATATATTTT | CASSLQGAGNTIYF
TRBJ2-2 | - | - | TRBV30 | 13 | TGTGCCTGGAGTCCCGCTGGGCCCGGGGAGCTGTTTTTT | CAWSPAGPGELFF
TRBJ2-2 | - | TRBD2 | TRBV19 | 14 | TGTGCCAGTAGGGGGACTAGCCGGGGCGGGGAGCTGTTTTTT | CASRGTSRGGELFF
TRBJ2-4 | - | - | TRBV2 | 12 | TGTGCCAGCAGAGGGGGTAGAGCGAATCAGTACTTC | CASRGGRANQYF
TRBJ1-1 | - | - | TRBV4-1 | 13 | TGCGCCAGCAGCCAACGCCCCCGGACTGAAGCTTTCTTT | CASSQRPRTEAFF
TRBJ2-3 | - | - | TRBV10-3 | 16 | TGTGCCATCAGTGAGTCCCTAGCGCACCATACAGATACGCAGTATTTT | CAISESLAHHTDTQYF
TRBJ2-3 | - | TRBD2 | TRBV5-6 | 16 | TGTGCCAGCAGCTTCGGGACTAGCGGAGAGGTGGATACGCAGTATTTT | CASSFGTSGEVDTQYF
TRBJ2-2 | - | TRBD2 | TRBV29-1 | 16 | TGCAGCGTCCGGACTAGCGGGAGAACGAACACCGGGGAGCTGTTTTTT | CSVRTSGRTNTGELFF
TRBJ2-4 | once | - | TRBV15 | 16 | TGTGCCACCAGCAGAGTGGAGGGGAGAGCCAAAAACATTCAGTACTTC | CATSRVEGRAKNIQYF
TRBJ2-1 | - | - | TRBV10-3 | 14 | TGTGCCATCAGGAGCTGTTCCTCCTACAATGAGCAGTTCTTC | CAIRSCSSYNEQFF
TRBJ2-7 | - | TRBD2 | TRBV18 | 14 | TGTGCCAGCTCACCTAGGCCTAGCGGCTACGAGCAGTACTTC | CASSPRPSGYEQYF
TRBJ2-3 | - | TRBD2 | TRBV2 | 19 | TGTGCCAGCAGTGATGAGGGACAGGGTTTTAGCGGGAGGGGAGATACGCAGTATTTT | CASSDEGQGFSGRGDTQYF
TRBJ2-7 | - | - | TRBV2 | 14 | TGTGCCAGCAGTGTGCAGGGGTCAGACTACGAGCAGTACTTC | CASSVQGSDYEQYF
TRBJ1-2 | - | TRBD1 | TRBV18 | 17 | TGTGCCAGCTCACCCGGACAGGGCTACAACTGGTCGGTAGGCTACACCTTC | CASSPGQGYNWSVGYTF
TRBJ2-7 | few | - | TRBV11-3 | 14 | TGTGCCAGCAGCTTAGAGACTAGCTCCTACGAGCAGTACTTC | CASSLETSSYEQYF
TRBJ2-5 | - | TRBD2 | TRBV7-9 | 16 | TGTGCCAGCAGCGGGACTAGCGGGGACCTTCTGGAGACCCAGTACTTC | CASSGTSGDLLETQYF
TRBJ2-7 | - | - | TRBV21-1 | 17 | TGTGCCAGCAGCAAAGAGAGTCAGGCAGATAGCTCCTACGAGCAGTACTTC | CASSKESQADSSYEQYF
TRBJ2-3 | - | TRBD1 | TRBV10-3 | 14 | TGTGCCATCAGGGACAGGGTCGTCGCAGATACGCAGTATTTT | CAIRDRVVADTQYF
TRBJ1-1 | - | - | TRBV5-1 | 15 | TGCGCCAGCAGCTTGGTGGGGCAGGAGAACACTGAAGCTTTCTTT | CASSLVGQENTEAFF
TRBJ2-4 | - | - | TRBV11-3 | 15 | TGTGCCAGCAGCTTGGGGGGAGCAGACGGAAACATTCAGTACTTC | CASSLGGADGNIQYF
TRBJ1-1 | - | - | TRBV2 | 14 | TGTGCCAGCACCGACCGGCGAGGGAACACTGAAGCTTTCTTT | CASTDRRGNTEAFF
TRBJ2-3 | - | - | TRBV15 | 18 | TGTGCCACCAGCAGAGGAGACCTCACACAGGGAGGCACAGATACGCAGTATTTT | CATSRGDLTQGGTDTQYF
TRBJ2-6 | - | - | TRBV16 | 16 | TGTGCCAGCAGTATTAGTCTCCGCTCTGGGGCCAACGTCCTGACTTTC | CASSISLRSGANVLTF
TRBJ2-7 | - | - | TRBV11-3 | 15 | TGTGCCAGCAGCCCAAGGTTGGGACTGGTTTACGAGCAGTACTTC | CASSPRLGLVYEQYF
TRBJ2-2 | once | - | TRBV5-1 | 16 | TGCGCCAGCAGCTCCGACGGGGACTCGAACACCGGGGAGCTGTTTTTT | CASSSDGDSNTGELFF
TRBJ2-1 | - | TRBD2 | TRBV5-1 | 15 | TGCGCCAGCAGCCGCTCGCGGGAGCGGAACAATGAGCAGTTCTTC | CASSRSRERNNEQFF